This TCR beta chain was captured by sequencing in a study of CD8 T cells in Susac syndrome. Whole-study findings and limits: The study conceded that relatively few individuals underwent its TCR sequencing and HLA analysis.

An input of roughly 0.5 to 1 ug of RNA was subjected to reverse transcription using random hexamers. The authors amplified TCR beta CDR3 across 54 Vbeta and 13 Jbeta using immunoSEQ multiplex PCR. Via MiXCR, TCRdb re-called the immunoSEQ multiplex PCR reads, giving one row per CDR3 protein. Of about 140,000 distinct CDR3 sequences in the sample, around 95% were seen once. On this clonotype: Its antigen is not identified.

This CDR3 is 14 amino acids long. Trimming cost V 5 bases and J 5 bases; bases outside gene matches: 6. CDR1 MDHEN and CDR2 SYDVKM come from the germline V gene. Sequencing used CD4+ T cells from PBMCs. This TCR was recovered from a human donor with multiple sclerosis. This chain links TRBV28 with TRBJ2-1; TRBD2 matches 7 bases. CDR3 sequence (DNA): TGTGCCAGCAGTCCTCGACTAGCCGACAATGAGCAGTTCTTC. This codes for CASSPRLADNEQFF.